A selection of T cell receptor beta chains follows, all from one sample in a study of blood T cell repertoires in COVID-19. The table came from immunoSEQ multiplex PCR; TCRdb's copy has only in-frame clones and leaves some out. The top ten clones hold around 4% of a sample with 190,000 or so clones, around 88% of them seen once. Source material: PBMCs or T cells enriched from blood (not recorded which). The receptor set was obtained from a woman aged 30 to 39 who had been exposed to COVID-19. Both conserved end residues are part of each CDR3. The D gene is left open where the match is weak. The size of a clone is reported for some rows only, either as once, few or many, or as a class for expanded clones.

j_call v_call d_call clone_size cdr3_length cdr3_nt cdr3_aa
TRBJ2-5 TRBV9 TRBD1 NA 16 TGTGCCAGCAGCGTAGCGGGACAGGTTGGAGGGGAGACCCAGTACTTC CASSVAGQVGGETQYF
TRBJ2-1 TRBV24-1 TRBD2 NA 16 TGTGCCACCAGTGGCCTACTAGCGGGGGGGGGCAATGAGCAGTTCTTC CATSGLLAGGGNEQFF
TRBJ2-3 TRBV27 NA NA 15 TGTGCCAGCATTCACCTGAGCTCTGGCACAGATACGCAGTATTTT CASIHLSSGTDTQYF
TRBJ2-3 TRBV5-1 TRBD1 NA 18 TGCGCCAGCAGCTCCCGGCCAACTTCAGGGGGCTCGGCAGATACGCAGTATTTT CASSSRPTSGGSADTQYF
TRBJ1-2 TRBV5-5 TRBD1 NA 15 TGTGCCAGCAGCTGGACAGGGGATCTTAACTATGGCTACACCTTC CASSWTGDLNYGYTF
TRBJ1-6 TRBV2 NA once 15 TGTGCCAGCAGTGAACAGGGACTGAATAATTCACCCCTCCACTTT CASSEQGLNNSPLHF
TRBJ1-1 TRBV19 NA NA 18 TGTGCCAGTAGTATTGGTCACCTTAAACCAGGAAAGAACACTGAAGCTTTCTTT CASSIGHLKPGKNTEAFF
TRBJ2-1 TRBV30 TRBD2 NA 15 TGTGCCTGGAGTGTTAGCGGGGGTCCTTACAATGAGCAGTTCTTC CAWSVSGGPYNEQFF
TRBJ2-7 TRBV18 TRBD1 NA 15 TGTGCCAGCTCACCGGGGGGACAGGGGGGTTACGAGCAGTACTTC CASSPGGQGGYEQYF
TRBJ1-6 TRBV11-3 NA few 14 TGTGCCAGCAGCGAACAGGGTGGTAATTCACCCCTCCACTTT CASSEQGGNSPLHF
TRBJ2-3 TRBV29-1 TRBD2 NA 15 TGCAGCGTTTGGTTGGGCGGGGGAAGCACAGATACGCAGTATTTT CSVWLGGGSTDTQYF
TRBJ2-6 TRBV12-2 NA once 14 TGTGCAAGTCGCCGCGCTTCTGGGGCCAACGTCCTGACTTTC CASRRASGANVLTF
TRBJ2-1 TRBV30 NA NA 11 TGTGCCTGGGGGGGCCTCGGTGAGCAGTTCTTC CAWGGLGEQFF
TRBJ2-7 TRBV7-3 NA NA 13 TGTGCCAGCAGCTTAACCCCGAGCTACGAGCAGTACTTC CASSLTPSYEQYF
TRBJ1-2 TRBV2 NA NA 16 TGTGCCAGCAGTAGTAGGATTGCGCCCCGGGACTATGGCTACACCTTC CASSSRIAPRDYGYTF
TRBJ1-1 TRBV11-3 NA once 13 TGTGCCAGCAGCTTGAGGGGGTACACTGAAGCTTTCTTT CASSLRGYTEAFF
TRBJ2-4 TRBV11-3 NA NA 16 TGTGCCAGCGCCGGAACGGGTCCCATAGCCAAAAACATTCAGTACTTC CASAGTGPIAKNIQYF